The 30 T cell receptor beta chains below come from one sample, sequenced in a study of Graves' ophthalmopathy and Graves' hyperthyroidism. RNA transcripts yielded amplified TCR beta CDR3 regions. RT-PCR was first run with HTBI primers, then multiplex PCR in a second round. TCRdb reprocessed the multiplex PCR reads via MiXCR and lists one record per CDR3 protein. Of approximately 380,000 distinct CDR3 sequences listed, approximately 21% are singletons. The sequencing input was peripheral blood. These receptors were taken from a woman aged 18-29 years with stable Graves' hyperthyroidism.

The V and J genes are TRBV6-2 or TRBV6-3 and TRBJ2-7, with D hard to call. The germline CDR1 and CDR2 sequences are MNHEY and SVGEGT. CDR3 length: 13 residues. V shed 5 bases and J shed 2 bases, with 10 bases lying between them. The CDR3 protein is CASSELQAYEQYF. In DNA form, the CDR3 reads TGTGCCAGCAGTGAGCTACAAGCCTACGAGCAGTACTTC.

This clonotype has ten or more counts. This may come from a read error, since a much larger clone is one base off. The rearrangement uses TRBV6-1 and TRBJ1-1; 7 bases fit TRBD1. The CDR3 has 14 amino acids. The V gene end was trimmed by 11 bases and the J gene end by 1 base; junction bases not matched to a gene: 10. Germline V gives CDR1 MNHNS, CDR2 SASEGT. This chain's CDR3 is CAAGGRAANTEAFF. As DNA, the CDR3 is TGTGCCGCAGGGGGTCGGGCGGCGAACACTGAAGCTTTCTTT.

This clonotype came up many times. The chain has TRBV6-1 and TRBJ1-2, with unresolved D. The CDR3 has 14 amino acids. V dropped 4 bases and J dropped 2 bases, with 11 bases sitting between them. The germline gives CDR1 MNHNS, CDR2 SASEGT. The CDR3, as DNA: TGTGCCAGCAGTGGTGCGACGGGGAACTATGGCTACACCTTC. As protein: CASSGATGNYGYTF.

Only a few counts were recorded for this clonotype. The V gene is TRBV30, the J gene TRBJ1-2; D uncertain. V lost 2 bases to trimming and J lost 0 bases, with 10 bases between them. The CDR3 runs 14 residues. Germline CDR1 and CDR2: GTSNPN and SVGIG (reference sequence). As DNA, the CDR3 is TGTGCCTGGAGTTTCCAGACCCCTAACTATGGCTACACCTTC. Its translation is CAWSFQTPNYGYTF.

This clonotype was recorded many times. The V gene is TRBV2, the J gene TRBJ2-5; 8 nucleotides line up with TRBD2. With V trimmed by 10 bases and J by 1 base, 8 bases remained unmatched. Germline lookup yields CDR1 SNHLY and CDR2 FYNNEI. The CDR3 is 14 residues long. The CDR3 region has the DNA TGTGCCACCTTAGCGGGGTCGTTCCAAGAGACCCAGTACTTC. Amino acids: CATLAGSFQETQYF.

This clonotype was seen ten or more times. The chain carries TRBV7-9 and TRBJ2-5; TRBD2 matches 8 bases. Germline lookup yields CDR1 SEHNR and CDR2 FQNEAQ (reference sequence). The trim removed 5 bases at V and 5 bases at J, leaving 7 bases unmatched. The CDR3 contains 14 residues. CDR3 nucleotide sequence: TGTGCCAGCAGCATCCTAGCGGGCCTGGAGACCCAGTACTTC. Translated, it gives CASSILAGLETQYF.

In this sample, this clonotype turned up once. The CDR3 loop is CASSLEVSRGQETQYF. CDR3 bases: TGTGCCAGCAGCTTAGAAGTGTCCAGGGGGCAAGAGACCCAGTACTTC. The chain couples TRBV7-6 to TRBJ2-5, with 7 bases matching TRBD1. From germline, CDR1 is SGHVS and CDR2 FNYEAQ. The V and J ends lost 1 base and 2 bases, in that order; junction bases with no gene match: 7. The CDR3 consists of 16 residues.

This clonotype was recorded at least ten times. The chain recombines TRBV7-2 with TRBJ1-1; D gene uncertain. The CDR3 runs 13 residues. Trimming cost V 5 bases and J 4 bases, with 11 bases left between them. Germline-derived CDR1 and CDR2 are SGHTA and FQGNSA. The CDR3 coding sequence is TGTGCCAGCAGCCACGAGGTGGGCACTGAAGCTTTCTTT. Translation: CASSHEVGTEAFF.

The CDR3 nucleotides are TGTGCCAGCAGCCAGTTCCTAACGGCAGGGGTTGGGCAGCCCCAGCATTTT. Encoded protein: CASSQFLTAGVGQPQHF. This chain uses TRBV28 with TRBJ1-5; possible D gene TRBD1, 6 bases. The CDR3 has 17 residues. The ends were cut back, 6 bases at V and 7 bases at J, with 25 bases in the middle. Germline V lookup: CDR1 MDHEN, CDR2 SYDVKM. Variable domain in full (rest from reference TRBV28 and TRBJ1-5): DVKVTQSSRYLVKRTGEKVFLECVQDMDHENMFWYRQDPGLGLRLIYFSYDVKMKEKGDIPEGYSVSREKKERFSLILESASTNQTSMYLCASSQFLTAGVGQPQHFGDGTRLSIL.

This clonotype has just a few counts. The CDR3 DNA is TGTGCCATCAGTCCTGGAGTGGGAAATTCACCCCTCCACTTT. Residues: CAISPGVGNSPLHF. V is TRBV10-3 and J is TRBJ1-6; D not resolved. This CDR3 region has 14 residues. Trimming stripped 5 bases from V and 7 bases from J, with 12 bases between. Germline CDR1 and CDR2: ENHRY and SYGVKD.

This clonotype has ten or more counts. The rearrangement joins TRBV2 to TRBJ1-2; the D is unclear. The length of the CDR3 is 12 residues. Germline CDR1 and CDR2: SNHLY and FYNNEI. The V and J ends lost 9 bases and 7 bases respectively, with 15 bases between them. DNA for the CDR3: TGTGCCAGTCGGAGACTCGGACGTGGCTACACCTTC. It encodes CASRRLGRGYTF.

The CDR3 bases are TGTGCCATCAGTGAGTCGATGAGGATTCGGTTCAGCAATTACGAGCAGTACTTC. Protein sequence: CAISESMRIRFSNYEQYF. The gene calls are TRBV10-3 and TRBJ2-7; D is unresolved. The CDR3 totals 18 residues. V lost 0 bases to trimming and J lost 4 bases, with 22 bases between them. CDR1 and CDR2 (germline): ENHRY, SYGVKD.

This clonotype was counted many times. The chain has TRBV27 and TRBJ1-6; 7 bases are shared with TRBD1. This CDR3 is built from 14 residues. V shed 6 bases and J 10 bases; nucleotides not matched to a gene: 9. Germline CDR1 reads MNHEY; CDR2 reads SMNVEV (reference sequence). The CDR3 loop reads CASSIRTGLSPLHF. CDR3 nucleotides: TGTGCCAGCAGCATACGGACAGGTTTATCACCCCTCCACTTT.

This clonotype was counted ten times or more. This chain links TRBV6-4 with TRBJ2-7, with 7 bases identical to TRBD1. CDR1 is MRHNA and CDR2 is SNTAGT in the germline V gene. The CDR3 has 17 residues. V trimming: 5 bases; J trimming: 2 bases; junction bases outside the gene matches: 15. The CDR3 coding sequence is TGTGCCAGCAGTCTCCGGGACAGCTGGACGGAACCCTACGAGCAGTACTTC. Translation gives CASSLRDSWTEPYEQYF.

This clonotype was detected ten times or more. The rearrangement uses TRBV7-8 and TRBJ2-5; D uncertain. V lost 2 bases and J 2 bases, leaving 9 bases between the germline ends. CDR3 length: 14 residues. The germline CDR1 and CDR2 sequences are SGHVS and FQNEAQ. CDR3: CASSLRATQETQYF. The CDR3 region has the DNA TGTGCCAGCAGCTTACGAGCGACTCAAGAGACCCAGTACTTC.

The rearrangement uses TRBV27 and TRBJ2-7; 12 bases are a match to TRBD2. The CDR3 length is 15 residues. Germline V gene sequence: CDR1 MNHEY, CDR2 SMNVEV (reference sequence). Germline trimming cut 6 bases from V and 3 bases from J; bases unmatched to any gene: 6. CDR3 bases: TGTGCCAGCAGCCCAGGACTAGCGGGATTCTACGAGCAGTACTTC. It yields the protein CASSPGLAGFYEQYF.

At least ten counts were recorded for this clonotype. For the CDR3, the DNA is TGTGCCAGCAGTTCCACGACACTCATCTCTGGGGCCAACGTCCTGACTTTC. Translation gives CASSSTTLISGANVLTF. The chain recombines TRBV28 with TRBJ2-6; D remains unclear. Trimming cost V 4 bases and J 0 bases, with 13 bases left between them. Germline V CDR1 and CDR2: MDHEN, SYDVKM. This CDR3 has 17 amino acids.

This clonotype was counted ten times or more. V gene TRBV6-1 combines with J gene TRBJ2-7; 7 bases are a match to TRBD2. V was clipped by 6 bases and J by 2 bases; unmatched bases: 7. Per germline, CDR1 MNHNS and CDR2 SASEGT. The CDR3 covers 14 residues. CDR3 nucleotides: TGTGCCAGCAGAGAAAAGCGGGGAGCCTACGAGCAGTACTTC. This gives the protein CASREKRGAYEQYF.

The table lists this clonotype with many counts. The chain is built from TRBV20-1 and TRBJ1-2; D is possibly TRBD1 (6 bases). Trimming stripped 1 base from V and 3 bases from J, with 15 bases between. Germline values: CDR1 DFQATT, CDR2 SNEGSKA (reference sequence). The CDR3 consists of 15 residues. The chain's CDR3 is CSARVTSWTDYGYTF. In nucleotides, the CDR3 is TGCAGTGCTAGAGTAACTTCGTGGACAGACTATGGCTACACCTTC.

In its sample, this clonotype was seen many times. The chain is built from TRBV12-3 or TRBV12-4 and TRBJ1-5; D not resolved. The CDR3 is 17 residues long. The V end was cut by 1 base, the J end by 0 bases, with 13 bases between. The CDR3 DNA sequence: TGTGCCAGCAGTTTAGTAGCCCATCGGTATAGCAATCAGCCCCAGCATTTT. This codes for CASSLVAHRYSNQPQHF.

This clonotype has a count of ten or more. The CDR3 DNA sequence: TGCAGTGCTAGTCGCTTCCCGGATACGGGCAAACCTTACACCGGGGAGCTGTTTTTT. Its translation: CSASRFPDTGKPYTGELFF. V gene TRBV20-1 combines with J gene TRBJ2-2, with D unresolved. The V end lost 3 bases, the J end lost 3 bases, and 26 bases lay between the germline ends. Looked up from germline, CDR1 is DFQATT and CDR2 is SNEGSKA (reference sequence). The CDR3 spans 19 residues.

This clonotype was observed at least ten times. V and J are TRBV5-1 and TRBJ2-5, with a weak D call TRBD1 (6 bases). The germline V gene encodes CDR1 SGHRS and CDR2 YFSETQ. Trimming shortened V by 0 bases and J by 2 bases, and 8 bases separated the two germline ends. The CDR3 consists of 14 residues. The CDR3 coding sequence is TGCGCCAGCAGCTTGGGGGGGCTACAAGAGACCCAGTACTTC. It codes for CASSLGGLQETQYF.

The genes are TRBV3-1 and TRBJ2-2, with 11 nucleotides matching TRBD2. This CDR3 comprises 17 residues. After removal of 1 base from V and 3 bases from J, the junction contained 4 bases not matched to a gene. The germline V gene encodes CDR1 LGHDT and CDR2 YNNKEL (reference sequence). As DNA, the CDR3 is TGTGCCAGCAGCCAAGCTGGGACTAGCGGCTACACCGGGGAGCTGTTTTTT. Its translation: CASSQAGTSGYTGELFF. Full variable domain (rest looked up from reference TRBV3-1 and TRBJ2-2): DTAVSQTPKYLVTQMGNDKSIKCEQNLGHDTMYWYKQDSKKFLKIMFSYNNKELIINETVPNRFSPKSPDKAHLNLHINSLELGDSAVYFCASSQAGTSGYTGELFFGEGSRLTVL.

The chain combines TRBV9 with TRBJ2-7, with D unclear. CDR3 length: 15 amino acids. The germline V gene encodes CDR1 SGDLS and CDR2 YYNGEE. Trimming took off 0 bases at V and 1 base at J, with 11 bases between the two ends. The CDR3 bases are TGTGCCAGCAGCGTAGAGCCGGGTTTTTCCTACGAGCAGTACTTC. This translates into CASSVEPGFSYEQYF.

The V and J genes are TRBV2 and TRBJ1-5, with D uncertain. Trimming took off 8 bases at V and 0 bases at J, with 8 bases between the two ends. Germline V gene data show CDR1 as SNHLY and CDR2 as FYNNEI. The CDR3 is 13 amino acids. This CDR3 reads CASGPYSNQPQHF. CDR3 in DNA: TGTGCCAGCGGACCTTATAGCAATCAGCCCCAGCATTTT.

This clonotype was observed at least ten times. The chain combines TRBV15 with TRBJ1-5; D may be TRBD1 (5 bases). Germline V gene data show CDR1 as LNHNV and CDR2 as YYDKDF (reference sequence). Trimming removed 0 bases at V and 4 bases at J, with 16 bases between. This CDR3 spans 17 amino acids. DNA for the CDR3: TGTGCCACCAGCAGAGATCGGGGGGGGAGGCTTAATCAGCCCCAGCATTTT. This codes for CATSRDRGGRLNQPQHF.

The gene calls are TRBV7-8 and TRBJ1-1; the D is unclear. V gave up 5 bases and J gave up 0 bases, with 19 bases separating them. The V gene's germline CDR1 is SGHVS and CDR2 FQNEAQ. The CDR3 is 17 amino acids. The CDR3 DNA reads TGTGCCAGCAGCCTACGGCAGCGATCGATTATGAACACTGAAGCTTTCTTT. The encoded protein is CASSLRQRSIMNTEAFF.

In this sample, this clonotype turned up a few times. This sequence joins TRBV10-3 and TRBJ2-7; 15 bases line up with TRBD2. CDR3 length: 16 amino acids. Germline assignment: CDR1 ENHRY and CDR2 SYGVKD. J was trimmed by 4 bases and V by 9 bases; bases with no gene match: 10. Here the CDR3 DNA reads TGTGCCATTGGGACTAGCGGGAGGATGCCTCCGTACGAGCAGTACTTC. Translation: CAIGTSGRMPPYEQYF.

This clonotype was counted at least ten times. The chain combines TRBV10-3 with TRBJ2-5; D is unclear. Germline-derived CDR1 and CDR2 are ENHRY and SYGVKD. The CDR3 length is 12 residues. Trimming took 4 bases from V and 5 from J, leaving 8 bases between them. In nucleotides, the CDR3 is TGTGCCATCAGTGCTGAGGTGGAGACCCAGTACTTC. Its protein is CAISAEVETQYF.

This clonotype was seen a handful of times. V and J are TRBV4-1 and TRBJ2-2; 8 bases line up with TRBD2. V dropped 0 bases and J dropped 3; count of bases not matched to a gene: 9. This CDR3 comprises 18 residues. Per the germline V gene, CDR1 is MGHRA and CDR2 is YSYEKL. This CDR3 is CASSQDRSGSFYTGELFF. Here the CDR3 DNA reads TGCGCCAGCAGCCAAGATAGAAGCGGGAGTTTCTACACCGGGGAGCTGTTTTTT.